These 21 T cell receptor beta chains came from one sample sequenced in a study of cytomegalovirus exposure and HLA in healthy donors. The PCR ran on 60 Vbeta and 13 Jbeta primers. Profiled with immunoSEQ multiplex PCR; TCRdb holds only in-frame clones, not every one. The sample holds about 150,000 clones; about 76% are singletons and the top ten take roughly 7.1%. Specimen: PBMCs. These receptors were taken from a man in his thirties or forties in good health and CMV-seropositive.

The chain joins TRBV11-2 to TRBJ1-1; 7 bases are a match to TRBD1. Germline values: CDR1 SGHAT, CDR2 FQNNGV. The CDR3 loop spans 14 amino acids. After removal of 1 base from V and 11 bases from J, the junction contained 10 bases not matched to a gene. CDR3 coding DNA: TGTGCCAGCAGCTTAGTAACGACAGGGCTGTATGCTTTCTTT. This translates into CASSLVTTGLYAFF.

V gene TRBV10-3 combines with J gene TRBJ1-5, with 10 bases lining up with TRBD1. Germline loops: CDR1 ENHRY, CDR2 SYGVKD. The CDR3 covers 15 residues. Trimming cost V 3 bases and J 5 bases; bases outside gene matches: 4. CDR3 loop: CAISDRDRGDQPQHF. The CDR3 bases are TGTGCCATCAGTGATCGGGACAGGGGTGATCAGCCCCAGCATTTT.

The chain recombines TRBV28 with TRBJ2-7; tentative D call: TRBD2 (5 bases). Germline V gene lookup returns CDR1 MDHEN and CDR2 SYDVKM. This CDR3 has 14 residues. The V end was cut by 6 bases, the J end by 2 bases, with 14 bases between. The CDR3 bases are TGTGCCAGCAGCCCTGACGGGCGGGCCTACGAGCAGTACTTC. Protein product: CASSPDGRAYEQYF.

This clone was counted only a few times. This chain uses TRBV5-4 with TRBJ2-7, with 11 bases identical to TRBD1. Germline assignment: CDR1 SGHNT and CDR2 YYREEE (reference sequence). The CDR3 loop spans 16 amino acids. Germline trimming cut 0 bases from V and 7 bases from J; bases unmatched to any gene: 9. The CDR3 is CASSLAGQGAAGEQYF. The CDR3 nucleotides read TGTGCCAGCAGCTTGGCCGGACAGGGGGCAGCGGGGGAGCAGTACTTC.

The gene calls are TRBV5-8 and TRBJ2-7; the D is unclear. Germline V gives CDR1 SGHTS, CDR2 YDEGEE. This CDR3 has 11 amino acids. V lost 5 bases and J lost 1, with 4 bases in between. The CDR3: CASRLSYEQYF. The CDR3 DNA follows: TGTGCCAGCAGGTTATCCTACGAGCAGTACTTC.

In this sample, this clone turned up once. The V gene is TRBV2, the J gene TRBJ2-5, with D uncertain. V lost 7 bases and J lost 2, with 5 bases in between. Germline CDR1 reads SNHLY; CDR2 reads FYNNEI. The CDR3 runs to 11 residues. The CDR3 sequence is CASTRQETQYF. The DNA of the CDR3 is TGTGCCAGCACTAGGCAAGAGACCCAGTACTTC.

The CDR3 sequence: CAWSARGQPQHF. The CDR3, as DNA: TGTGCCTGGAGTGCGCGGGGTCAGCCCCAGCATTTT. The chain is built from TRBV30 and TRBJ1-5; no definite D call. Germline CDR1 and CDR2: GTSNPN and SVGIG (reference sequence). V gave up 1 base and J gave up 6 bases, with 7 bases separating them. This CDR3 spans 12 amino acids.

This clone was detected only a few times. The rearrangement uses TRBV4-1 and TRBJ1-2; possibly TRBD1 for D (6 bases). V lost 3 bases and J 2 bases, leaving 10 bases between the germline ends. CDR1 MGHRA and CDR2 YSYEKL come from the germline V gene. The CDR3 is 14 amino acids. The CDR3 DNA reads TGCGCCAGCAGCCATCCCACAGGGAACTATGGCTACACCTTC. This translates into CASSHPTGNYGYTF.

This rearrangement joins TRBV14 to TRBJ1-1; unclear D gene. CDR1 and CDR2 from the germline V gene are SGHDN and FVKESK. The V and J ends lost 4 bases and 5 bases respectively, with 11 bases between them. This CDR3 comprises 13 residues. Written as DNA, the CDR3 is TGTGCCAGCAGCCTTCGGGAGTGGACTGAAGCTTTCTTT. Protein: CASSLREWTEAFF.

The CDR3 region is CASTDRFNTEAFF. The CDR3 DNA reads as TGTGCCAGTACCGACAGGTTTAACACTGAAGCTTTCTTT. The V and J genes are TRBV19 and TRBJ1-1; D is possibly TRBD1 (6 bases). The CDR3 covers 13 residues. From germline, CDR1 is LNHDA and CDR2 SQIVND (reference sequence). V lost 7 bases and J lost 2, with 11 bases in between.

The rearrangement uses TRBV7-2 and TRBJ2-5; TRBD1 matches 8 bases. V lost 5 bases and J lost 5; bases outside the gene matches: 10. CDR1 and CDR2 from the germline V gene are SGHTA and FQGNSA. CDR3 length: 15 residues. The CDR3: CASSPRGPRRETQYF. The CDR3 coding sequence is TGTGCCAGCAGCCCCAGGGGGCCCAGAAGGGAGACCCAGTACTTC.

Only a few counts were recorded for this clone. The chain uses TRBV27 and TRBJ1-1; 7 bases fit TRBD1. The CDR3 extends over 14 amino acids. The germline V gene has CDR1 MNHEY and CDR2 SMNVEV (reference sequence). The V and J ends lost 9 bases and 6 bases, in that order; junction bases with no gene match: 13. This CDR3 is CASTTTGWKAEAFF. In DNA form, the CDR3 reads TGTGCCAGTACTACGACAGGGTGGAAGGCTGAAGCTTTCTTT.

The CDR3, as DNA: TGTGCCAGTACGGACAGGATCTATGGCTACACCTTC. The encoded protein is CASTDRIYGYTF. This chain uses TRBV19 with TRBJ1-2; TRBD1 aligns across 7 bases. The germline V gene has CDR1 LNHDA and CDR2 SQIVND (reference sequence). CDR3 size: 12 residues. V dropped 7 bases and J dropped 4; count of bases not matched to a gene: 3.

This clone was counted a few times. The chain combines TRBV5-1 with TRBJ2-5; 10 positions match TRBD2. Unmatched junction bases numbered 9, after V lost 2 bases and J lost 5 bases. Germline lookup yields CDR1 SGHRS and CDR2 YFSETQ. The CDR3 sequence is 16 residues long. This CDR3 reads CASSLPLAGVGETQYF. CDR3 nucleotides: TGCGCCAGCAGCTTACCCCTAGCGGGAGTAGGCGAGACCCAGTACTTC.

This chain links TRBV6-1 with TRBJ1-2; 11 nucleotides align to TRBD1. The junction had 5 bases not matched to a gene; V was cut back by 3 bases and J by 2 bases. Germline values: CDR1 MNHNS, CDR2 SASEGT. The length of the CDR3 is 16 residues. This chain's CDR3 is CASSESRTGGNYGYTF. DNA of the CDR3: TGTGCCAGCAGTGAGTCTCGGACAGGGGGCAACTATGGCTACACCTTC.

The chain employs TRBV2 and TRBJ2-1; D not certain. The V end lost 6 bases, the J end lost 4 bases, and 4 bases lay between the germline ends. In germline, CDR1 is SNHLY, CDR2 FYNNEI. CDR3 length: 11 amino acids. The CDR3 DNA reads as TGTGCCAGCAGCCTATACAATGAGCAGTTCTTC. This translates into CASSLYNEQFF. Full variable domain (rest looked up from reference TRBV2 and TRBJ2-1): EPEVTQTPSHQVTQMGQEVILRCVPISNHLYFYWYRQILGQKVEFLVSFYNNEISEKSEIFDDQFSVERPDGSNFTLKIRSTKLEDSAMYFCASSLYNEQFFGPGTRLTVL.

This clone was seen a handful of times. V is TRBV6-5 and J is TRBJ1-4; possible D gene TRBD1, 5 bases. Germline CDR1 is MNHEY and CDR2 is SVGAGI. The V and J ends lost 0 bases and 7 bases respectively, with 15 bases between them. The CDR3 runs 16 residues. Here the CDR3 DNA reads TGTGCCAGCAGTTACTCGATCGGGGGAGGAAGTGAAAAACTGTTTTTT. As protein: CASSYSIGGGSEKLFF.

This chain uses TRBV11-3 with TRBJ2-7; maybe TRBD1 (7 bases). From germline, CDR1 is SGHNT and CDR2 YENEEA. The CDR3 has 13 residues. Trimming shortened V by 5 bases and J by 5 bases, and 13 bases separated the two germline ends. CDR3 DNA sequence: TGTGCCAGCAGCCAAATCAGGGGGGACGAGCAGTACTTC. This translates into CASSQIRGDEQYF.

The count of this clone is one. Here the CDR3 reads CASSLALRQSIYEQYF. The CDR3 region has the DNA TGTGCCAGCAGCTTAGCCTTGCGGCAATCGATCTACGAGCAGTACTTC. The chain carries TRBV7-9 and TRBJ2-7; D remains unclear. Trimming removed 0 bases at V and 3 bases at J, with 15 bases between. The germline V gene encodes CDR1 SEHNR and CDR2 FQNEAQ (reference sequence). CDR3 length: 16 amino acids.

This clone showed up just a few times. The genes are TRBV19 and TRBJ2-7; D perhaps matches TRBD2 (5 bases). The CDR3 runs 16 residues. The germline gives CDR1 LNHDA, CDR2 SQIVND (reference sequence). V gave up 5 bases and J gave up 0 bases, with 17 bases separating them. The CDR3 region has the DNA TGTGCCAGTAGTCCCTCGGGATCCAGTTCCTCCTACGAGCAGTACTTC. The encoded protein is CASSPSGSSSSYEQYF.

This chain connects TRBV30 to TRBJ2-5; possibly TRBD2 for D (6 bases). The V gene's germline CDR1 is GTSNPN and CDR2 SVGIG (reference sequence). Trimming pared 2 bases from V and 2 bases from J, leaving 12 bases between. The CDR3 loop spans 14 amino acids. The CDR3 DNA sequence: TGTGCCTGGAGTCGATTCGGGGGACAAGAGACCCAGTACTTC. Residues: CAWSRFGGQETQYF.